This is a list of T cell receptor beta chains from one sample in a study of cytomegalovirus exposure and HLA in healthy donors. Data came from immunoSEQ multiplex PCR; TCRdb stores just in-frame clones and leaves some out. The data show around 120,000 clones, roughly 65% seen once. The specimen sequenced was PBMCs. The receptors were gathered from a man aged 40-49 years in good health and CMV-seropositive. The conserved cysteine and the conserved F or W are not part of the CDR3 here.

CDR3 protein	J gene	V gene
SVDGGRASDTQY	TRBJ2-3	TRBV29-1
ASRRTGQVGFSGANVLT	TRBJ2-6	TRBV2
ASSPNQGARGYT	TRBJ1-2	TRBV27
ASSLAAGTYNEQF	TRBJ2-1	TRBV18
ASSQPSGQGSYEQY	TRBJ2-7	TRBV4-1
ASSSGLAKTYEQY	TRBJ2-7	TRBV11-3
AGRSGKTNTGELF	TRBJ2-2	TRBV6-5
ASSSRGYEQY	TRBJ2-7	TRBV6-1
ASSSAGRGRTSFGYT	TRBJ1-2	TRBV4-1
SGAGSDAGNTIY	TRBJ1-3	TRBV29-1